The 24 T cell receptor beta chains reported below all come from one sample, sequenced in a study. One entry per CDR3 protein results from TCRdb running MiXCR on the 5' RACE reads. The table records roughly 50,000 distinct CDR3 sequences, around 25% of them present only once. What was sequenced was tumor-infiltrating naive CD4+ T cells sorted from the breast tumor. Documented subset: naive CD4+ T cells, CD4+CD45RA+CD25-. The receptors here all came from a female donor with breast cancer.

Only a few counts were recorded for this clonotype. This rearrangement joins TRBV4-1 to TRBJ2-2, with 8 bases matching TRBD2. The CDR3 contains 17 residues. CDR1 MGHRA and CDR2 YSYEKL come from the germline V gene. With 4 bases clipped from V and 7 bases from J, the junction kept 14 bases outside the gene matches. The CDR3 is CASSPSGGRRIGGELFF. The CDR3 DNA is TGCGCCAGCAGCCCCTCGGGAGGGAGGAGAATCGGCGGGGAGCTGTTTTTT.

This clonotype was seen more than once but under ten times. V usage is TRBV28 and J usage is TRBJ2-3, with TRBD2 matching over 10 bases. The CDR3 covers 17 residues. Germline-derived CDR1 and CDR2 are MDHEN and SYDVKM. V shed 5 bases and J 2 bases; nucleotides not matched to a gene: 10. The CDR3 loop reads CASSTPFGLADTDTQYF. The CDR3 DNA reads as TGTGCCAGCAGTACCCCATTTGGACTAGCGGACACAGATACGCAGTATTTT.

The chain employs TRBV5-1 and TRBJ1-2; 7 bases map to TRBD1. CDR1 and CDR2 (germline): SGHRS, YFSETQ. V trimming: 3 bases; J trimming: 8 bases; junction bases outside the gene matches: 10. The CDR3 sequence is 14 residues long. CDR3 loop: CASSSGDSQRGYTF. The CDR3 DNA follows: TGCGCCAGCAGCTCAGGGGACAGCCAGCGGGGCTACACCTTC.

V and J are TRBV9 and TRBJ2-1, with 10 bases aligning to TRBD2. J gave up 5 bases and V 3 bases, and 5 bases lay outside the gene matches. CDR3 length: 15 residues. CDR1 and CDR2 (germline): SGDLS, YYNGEE. Written as DNA, the CDR3 is TGTGCCAGCAGCGCTAGCGGGAGCCCCCACAATGAGCAGTTCTTC. Encoded protein: CASSASGSPHNEQFF.

V and J are TRBV7-2 and TRBJ1-5; D possibly corresponds to TRBD1 (6 bases). Trimming took off 3 bases at V and 8 bases at J, with 11 bases between the two ends. This CDR3 spans 13 amino acids. CDR1 and CDR2 from the germline V gene are SGHTA and FQGNSA. In DNA, the CDR3 is TGTGCCAGCAGCTTGGGGGGCAGGGAGCCCCAGCATTTT. Translation: CASSLGGREPQHF. The variable domain in full, completed from reference TRBV7-2 and TRBJ1-5, reads GAGVSQSPSNKVTEKGKDVELRCDPISGHTALYWYRQSLGQGLEFLIYFQGNSAPDKSGLPSDRFSAERTGGSVSTLTIQRTQQEDSAVYLCASSLGGREPQHFGDGTRLSIL.

The chain employs TRBV20-1 and TRBJ2-7, with 7 positions matching TRBD1. The length of the CDR3 is 15 residues. V lost 3 bases to trimming and J lost 1 base; unmatched junction nucleotides: 9. Germline CDR1 DFQATT, CDR2 SNEGSKA (reference sequence). The CDR3 sequence is CSASRRQGNSYEQYF. DNA for the CDR3: TGCAGTGCTAGCAGGCGACAGGGCAATTCCTACGAGCAGTACTTC.

V is TRBV5-1 and J is TRBJ2-5; 7 bases are a match to TRBD1. Losses at the gene ends were 5 bases for V and 1 base for J; bases not matched to a gene: 11. Per the germline V gene, CDR1 is SGHRS and CDR2 is YFSETQ. This CDR3 has 16 residues. In DNA, the CDR3 is TGCGCCAGCAGTAAGGGATCGACAGGGACCCAAGAGACCCAGTACTTC. It codes for CASSKGSTGTQETQYF.

This clonotype was detected only a few times. The J gene is TRBJ1-3, the V gene TRBV12-3 or TRBV12-4, with D possibly TRBD1 on 6 matching bases. The CDR3 loop spans 16 amino acids. With 2 bases removed from V and 4 bases from J, the gap between germline ends came to 15 bases. The CDR3 nucleotides are TGTGCCAGCAGTTTACGGCCCAGGGGAAGAGGAAACACCATATATTTT. Its translation: CASSLRPRGRGNTIYF.

This clonotype has just one count. The chain employs TRBV5-1 and TRBJ2-5; 7 bases line up with TRBD2. The germline V gene encodes CDR1 SGHRS and CDR2 YFSETQ. V was clipped by 0 bases and J by 4 bases; unmatched bases: 6. The length of the CDR3 is 15 residues. CDR3 amino acids: CASSLVTGGGETQYF. The DNA of the CDR3 is TGCGCCAGCAGCTTGGTGACGGGAGGCGGAGAGACCCAGTACTTC. Complete variable domain (other parts from reference TRBV5-1 and TRBJ2-5): KAGVTQTPRYLIKTRGQQVTLSCSPISGHRSVSWYQQTPGQGLQFLFEYFSETQRNKGNFPGRFSGRQFSNSRSEMNVSTLELGDSALYLCASSLVTGGGETQYFGPGTRLLVL.

The chain employs TRBV7-2 and TRBJ1-2, with unresolved D. From germline, CDR1 is SGHTA and CDR2 FQGNSA. The CDR3 has 15 residues. Between the trimmed V and J ends, which lost 1 base and 4 bases, there was a span of 13 bases. In nucleotides, the CDR3 is TGTGCCAGCAGCTTAGGGCCCAGCCAGTTCTATGGCTACACCTTC. It translates to CASSLGPSQFYGYTF.

This chain connects TRBV28 to TRBJ2-3, with a possible D match to TRBD2 (5 bases). The CDR3 loop spans 16 amino acids. Germline assignment: CDR1 MDHEN and CDR2 SYDVKM. The V gene lost 5 bases and the J gene lost 1 base, with 16 bases spanning the gap. The CDR3 DNA sequence: TGTGCCAGCAGTCCATACGTAGCGACTCGCACAGATACGCAGTATTTT. Protein sequence: CASSPYVATRTDTQYF.

The rearrangement uses TRBV5-1 and TRBJ2-3; a possible D gene is TRBD2 (6 bases). CDR1 and CDR2 from the germline V gene are SGHRS and YFSETQ. CDR3 size: 14 residues. Between the trimmed V and J ends, which lost 2 bases and 3 bases, there was a span of 10 bases. This chain's CDR3 is CASSFGTLTDTQYF. CDR3 nucleotide sequence: TGCGCCAGCAGCTTCGGGACTTTGACAGATACGCAGTATTTT.

The J gene is TRBJ1-4, the V gene TRBV21-1. TRBV21-1 represents a pseudogene. CDR3 size: 14 residues. The CDR3 nucleotides read TGTGCCAGCAGCAAAGGGGCTCTTAATGAAAAACTGTTTTTT. Residues: CASSKGALNEKLFF.

This clonotype was recorded a few times. The V gene is TRBV20-1, the J gene TRBJ2-2, with 7 bases lining up with TRBD2. The V gene end was trimmed by 3 bases and the J gene end by 4 bases; junction bases not matched to a gene: 5. This CDR3 is 14 amino acids long. CDR1 and CDR2 from the germline V gene are DFQATT and SNEGSKA (reference sequence). The CDR3, as DNA: TGCAGTGCTAGGGGGGGGGATACCACCGGGGAGCTGTTTTTT. This encodes CSARGGDTTGELFF.

The CDR3 spells CASSLAGGPGSTAKNIQYF. CDR3 DNA: TGTGCCAGCAGCTTAGCGGGAGGGCCGGGGAGTACGGCCAAAAACATTCAGTACTTC. The genes are TRBV7-9 and TRBJ2-4, with 7 positions matching TRBD2. Germline V CDR1 and CDR2: SEHNR, FQNEAQ (reference sequence). The CDR3 totals 19 residues. The V gene end was trimmed by 0 bases and the J gene end by 1 base; junction bases not matched to a gene: 12.

This sequence joins TRBV7-2 and TRBJ2-3, with 10 bases that match TRBD1. Germline CDR1 reads SGHTA; CDR2 reads FQGNSA. The CDR3 extends over 15 amino acids. V was pared by 5 bases and J by 6 bases, with 8 bases of the junction left unmatched. The CDR3 is CASSTPGQGIDTQYF. The CDR3 DNA reads as TGTGCCAGCAGCACACCGGGACAGGGGATCGATACGCAGTATTTT. Full variable domain (outside the CDR3, taken from reference TRBV7-2 and TRBJ2-3): GAGVSQSPSNKVTEKGKDVELRCDPISGHTALYWYRQSLGQGLEFLIYFQGNSAPDKSGLPSDRFSAERTGGSVSTLTIQRTQQEDSAVYLCASSTPGQGIDTQYFGPGTRLTVL.

The chain carries TRBV20-1 and TRBJ1-6; D is perhaps TRBD1 (6 bases). This CDR3 has 14 amino acids. V lost 1 base and J lost 10, with 14 bases in between. The germline V gene has CDR1 DFQATT and CDR2 SNEGSKA (reference sequence). The CDR3 DNA sequence: TGCAGTGCTAGAGGAGGGGGGCCGCAGTCACCCCTCCACTTT. Protein sequence: CSARGGGPQSPLHF.

This clonotype was recorded a few times. V is TRBV24-1 and J is TRBJ2-1; the match to TRBD2 covers 7 bases. The CDR3 is made up of 14 amino acids. V shed 4 bases, J shed 3 bases, and the junction held 2 bases outside the gene matches. The V gene's germline CDR1 is KGHDR and CDR2 SFDVKD. The CDR3 is CATSESGDYNEQFF. The CDR3 coding sequence is TGTGCCACCAGTGAGAGCGGGGACTACAATGAGCAGTTCTTC.

This clonotype appeared a few times. The CDR3 reads CASSRSGRDEQFF. The CDR3 DNA reads TGTGCCAGCAGCCGTAGCGGGAGGGACGAGCAGTTCTTC. The rearrangement joins TRBV7-2 to TRBJ2-1; 11 bases map to TRBD2. Germline V gene sequence: CDR1 SGHTA, CDR2 FQGNSA. V was pared by 5 bases and J by 10 bases, with 4 bases of the junction left unmatched. CDR3 length equals 13 residues.

This clonotype came up many times. This chain connects TRBV20-1 to TRBJ2-5, with 7 bases matching TRBD2. This CDR3 spans 13 amino acids. The germline V gene has CDR1 DFQATT and CDR2 SNEGSKA (reference sequence). Trimming cost V 5 bases and J 2 bases; bases outside gene matches: 5. CDR3 coding DNA: TGCAGTGCTTCTAGACTAGCTCAAGAGACCCAGTACTTC. This gives the protein CSASRLAQETQYF.

The J gene is TRBJ1-5, the V gene TRBV20-1; D is ambiguous. The V gene lost 0 bases and the J gene lost 1 base, with 4 bases spanning the gap. CDR3 length equals 13 residues. Germline CDR1 and CDR2: DFQATT and SNEGSKA (reference sequence). The CDR3 sequence is CSARDTSNQPQHF. The CDR3 coding sequence is TGCAGTGCTAGAGACACGAGCAATCAGCCCCAGCATTTT.

CDR3 loop: CATLRGSNTEAFF. CDR3 nucleotides: TGTGCCACCCTCCGGGGTTCTAACACTGAAGCTTTCTTT. The chain recombines TRBV6-5 with TRBJ1-1, with no clear D. Germline V gives CDR1 MNHEY, CDR2 SVGAGI. The V end lost 10 bases, the J end lost 2 bases, and 14 bases lay between the germline ends. This CDR3 has 13 amino acids.

Ten or more counts support this clonotype. CDR3 nucleotide sequence: TGCGCCAGCAGCCCAACCGGACAGGGTGCCCACGAGCAGTACTTC. The encoded protein is CASSPTGQGAHEQYF. The chain uses TRBV5-1 and TRBJ2-7; 8 nucleotides agree with TRBD1. The CDR3 covers 15 residues. The V segment lost 4 bases and the J segment 5 bases; nucleotides outside the gene matches: 11. The germline V gene encodes CDR1 SGHRS and CDR2 YFSETQ.

This clonotype was counted between two and nine times. This chain links TRBV7-9 with TRBJ1-1; D gene unclear. The CDR3 length is 14 residues. The V end was cut by 3 bases, the J end by 1 base, with 9 bases between. The germline V gene encodes CDR1 SEHNR and CDR2 FQNEAQ (reference sequence). CDR3 in amino acids: CASSLGISNTEAFF. The CDR3 DNA is TGTGCCAGCAGCTTGGGAATATCGAACACTGAAGCTTTCTTT.